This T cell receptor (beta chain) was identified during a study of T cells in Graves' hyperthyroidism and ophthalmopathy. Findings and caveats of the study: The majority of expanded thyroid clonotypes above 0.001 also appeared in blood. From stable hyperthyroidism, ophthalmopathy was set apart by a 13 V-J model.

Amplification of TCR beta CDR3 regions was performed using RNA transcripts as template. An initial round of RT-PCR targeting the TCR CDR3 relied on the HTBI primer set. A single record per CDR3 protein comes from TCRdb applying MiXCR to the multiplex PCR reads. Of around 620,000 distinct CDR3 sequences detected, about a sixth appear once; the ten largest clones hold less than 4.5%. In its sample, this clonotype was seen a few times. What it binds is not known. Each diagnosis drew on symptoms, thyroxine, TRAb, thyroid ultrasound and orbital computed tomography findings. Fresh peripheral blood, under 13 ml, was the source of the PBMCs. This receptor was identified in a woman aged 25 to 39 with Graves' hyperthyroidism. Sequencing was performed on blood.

Here the CDR3 reads CASSLASLAGGAQYF. The CDR3 DNA reads TGCGCCAGCAGCTTGGCCTCCCTAGCGGGAGGGGCGCAGTATTTT. The rearrangement uses TRBV5-1 and TRBJ2-3; 12 bases are shared with TRBD2. In germline, CDR1 is SGHRS, CDR2 YFSETQ. The CDR3 spans 15 residues. Unmatched junction bases numbered 6, after V lost 0 bases and J lost 10 bases.